The following is a TCR beta chain sequence with its context. At the DNA level, this CDR3 is encoded by other sequences in the same sample as well. These data belong to a study of blood T cell repertoires in COVID-19. Background on the study: Sites across the United States, Italy and Spain contributed samples from acute and convalescent COVID-19. In each case, the material was cDNA or gDNA derived from T cells, B-cell-depleted T cells, or PBMCs.

Data came from immunoSEQ multiplex PCR; TCRdb stores just in-frame clones and leaves some out. Among roughly 400,000 clones listed, around nine tenths were seen once. Trimming left V 2 bases short and J 5 bases short, with 6 bases between. CDR3 length: 12 amino acids. The source of this sequence is a young woman who had been exposed to COVID-19. Sample: PBMCs or T cells enriched from blood (not recorded which). The chain carries TRBV12-3 or TRBV12-4 and TRBJ1-2; D is ambiguous. CDR3: CASSLTGYGYTF. DNA for the CDR3: TGTGCCAGCAGTTTAACCGGGTATGGCTACACCTTC.